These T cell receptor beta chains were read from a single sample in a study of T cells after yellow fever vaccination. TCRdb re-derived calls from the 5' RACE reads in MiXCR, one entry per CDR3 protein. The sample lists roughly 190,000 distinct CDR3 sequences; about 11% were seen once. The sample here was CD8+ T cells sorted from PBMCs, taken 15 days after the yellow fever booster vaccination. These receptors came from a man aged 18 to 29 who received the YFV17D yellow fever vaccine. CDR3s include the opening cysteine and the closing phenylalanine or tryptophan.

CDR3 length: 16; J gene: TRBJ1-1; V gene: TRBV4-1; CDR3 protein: CASSQEQGPQRIEAFF
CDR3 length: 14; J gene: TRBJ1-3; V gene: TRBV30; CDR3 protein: CAYTPGTGTDTIYF
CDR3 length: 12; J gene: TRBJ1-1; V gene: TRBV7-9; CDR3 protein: CASSLERTEAFF
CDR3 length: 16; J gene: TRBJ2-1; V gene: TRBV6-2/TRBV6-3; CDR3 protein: CASSYRAGDSYNEQFF
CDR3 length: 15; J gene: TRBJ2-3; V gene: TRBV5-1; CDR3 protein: CASSLVRGPTDTQYF
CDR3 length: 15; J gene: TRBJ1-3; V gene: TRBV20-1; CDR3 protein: CSARDLSGVGNTIYF
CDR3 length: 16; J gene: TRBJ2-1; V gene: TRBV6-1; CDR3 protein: CASSMRQGLSYNEQFF
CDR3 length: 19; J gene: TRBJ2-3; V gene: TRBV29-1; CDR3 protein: CSVEDEAANPRASTDTQYF
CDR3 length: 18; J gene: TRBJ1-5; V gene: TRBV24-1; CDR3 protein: CATSDRVQGALSNQPQHF
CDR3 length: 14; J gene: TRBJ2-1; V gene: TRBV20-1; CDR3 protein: CSASPNREYNEQFF
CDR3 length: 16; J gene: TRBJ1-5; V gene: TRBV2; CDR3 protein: CASSEANVYSNQPQHF
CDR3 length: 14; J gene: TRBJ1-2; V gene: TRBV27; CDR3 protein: CASRPGQGGYGYTF
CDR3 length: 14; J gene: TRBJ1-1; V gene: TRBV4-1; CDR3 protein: CASSQTGLVAEAFF
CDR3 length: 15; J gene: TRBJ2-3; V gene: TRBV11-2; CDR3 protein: CASSLGASSTDTQYF
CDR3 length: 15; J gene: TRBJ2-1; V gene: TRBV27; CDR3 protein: CASSFWPRVSNEQFF
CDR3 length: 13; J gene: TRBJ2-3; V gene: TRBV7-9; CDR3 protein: CASSSPRADTQYF
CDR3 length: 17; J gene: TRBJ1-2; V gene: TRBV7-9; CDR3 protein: CASSAHRTAVTNYGYTF
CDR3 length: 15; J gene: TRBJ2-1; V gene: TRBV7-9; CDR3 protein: CASSVSGGFYNEQFF
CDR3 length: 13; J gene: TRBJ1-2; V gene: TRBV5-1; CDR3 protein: CASTELGHYGYTF
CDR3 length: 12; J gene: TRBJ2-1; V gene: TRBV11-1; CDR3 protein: CASRAGNNEQFF